This is a list of T cell receptor beta chains from one sample in a study of blood T cells in healthy people across ages. From the 5' RACE reads, TCRdb called clonotypes with MiXCR, one entry per CDR3 protein. In the table there are over a million distinct CDR3 sequences, under 55% of which are singletons. Sequences were obtained from blood. These receptors all come from a woman between 18 and 30 years old in good health. Each CDR3 is given with its conserved first and last residue. Each record gives: D gene, J gene, V gene, clone size, CDR3 DNA, CDR3 protein. D genes are given only for firm matches. Some rows mark clone size as missing; the rest say once, few, many or name a class of expanded clone.

D: -; J: TRBJ2-3; V: TRBV24-1; size: -; DNA: TGTGCCACCAGTGGCCGGAGCACAGATACGCAGTATTTT; CDR3: CATSGRSTDTQYF
D: -; J: TRBJ2-6; V: TRBV5-1; size: many; DNA: TGCGCCAGCAGCCTAACCAGCTCTGGGGCCAACGTCCTGACTTTC; CDR3: CASSLTSSGANVLTF
D: -; J: TRBJ1-6; V: TRBV4-2; size: -; DNA: TGTGCCAGCAGCCAAGATTCTGCAAGCTCCTATAATTCACCCCACCACTTT; CDR3: CASSQDSASSYNSPHHF
D: -; J: TRBJ2-7; V: TRBV4-1; size: -; DNA: TGCGCCAGCAGCCAAGGGGCCGGGCGCGAGCAGTACTTC; CDR3: CASSQGAGREQYF
D: -; J: TRBJ1-1; V: TRBV20-1; size: -; DNA: TGCAGTGCTAGAGATCGGGCGGGATACACTGAAGCTTTCTTT; CDR3: CSARDRAGYTEAFF
D: TRBD1; J: TRBJ2-7; V: TRBV2; size: -; DNA: TGTGCCAGCTCTACGGGACAGGGGGCCGGCGAGCAGTACTTC; CDR3: CASSTGQGAGEQYF
D: TRBD2; J: TRBJ2-1; V: TRBV6-6; size: -; DNA: TGTGCCAGCAGATGGACTAGCGGAACGAGCTCCTACAATGAGCAGTTCTTC; CDR3: CASRWTSGTSSYNEQFF
D: TRBD1; J: TRBJ2-1; V: TRBV7-9; size: -; DNA: TGTGCCAGCAGCCCTAAAGGGGTCCGACAGGGAACCTACAATGAGCAGTTCTTC; CDR3: CASSPKGVRQGTYNEQFF
D: -; J: TRBJ2-1; V: TRBV28; size: -; DNA: TGTGCCAGAAGTTCACCCATAATCAGAGGTTACAATGAGCAGTTCTTC; CDR3: CARSSPIIRGYNEQFF
D: -; J: TRBJ1-2; V: TRBV6-2/TRBV6-3; size: few; DNA: TGTGCCAGCAGGCGGACAGTAATCTATGGCTACACCTTC; CDR3: CASRRTVIYGYTF
D: -; J: TRBJ1-3; V: TRBV7-9; size: -; DNA: TGTGCCAGCAGTTATACAGGGTTTGACACCATATATTTT; CDR3: CASSYTGFDTIYF